The rows below give T cell receptor beta chains drawn from one sample of a study of beta chain features in type 1 diabetes. Some clones are missing from TCRdb's copy, which holds only in-frame ones; the method was immunoSEQ multiplex PCR. The data contain about 160,000 clones, approximately 9.1% of them singletons. The sequenced material came from central memory CD4+ T cells from blood. The source of these receptors is a woman under 40 with type 1 diabetes. CDR3s include the opening cysteine and the closing phenylalanine or tryptophan. D genes are given only for firm matches. Not all rows give a size; the values are once, few, many and, for expanded clones, a class.

TGTGCCAGCTCACCACCCCTCGGGTCCACAGGGGGCTTGGGCTACACCTTC,CASSPPLGSTGGLGYTF,TRBD1,TRBV18,.,TRBJ1-2
TGTGCCAGCAGCCCGCGGGACGGCCTAGGAGAGAAACTGTTTTTT,CASSPRDGLGEKLFF,.,TRBV7-9,.,TRBJ1-4
TGCGCCAGCAGCCCTGGGACTAGCGGGAGCTCGGGGCAAGAGACCCAGTACTTC,CASSPGTSGSSGQETQYF,TRBD2,TRBV5-1,.,TRBJ2-5
TGTGCCAGCAGTCAGAGGGGACTACAAGGCGGGGAGCTGTTTTTT,CASSQRGLQGGELFF,TRBD2,TRBV4-2,few,TRBJ2-2
TGCGCCAGCAGCTCGGGACAGGGTCTCTACAATGAGCAGTTCTTC,CASSSGQGLYNEQFF,TRBD1,TRBV5-1,.,TRBJ2-1
TGTGCCAGCAGCTACCCCGGGACAGGGATAAATGGCTACACCTTC,CASSYPGTGINGYTF,TRBD1,TRBV5-6,few,TRBJ1-2
TGTGCCAGCAGTGAAGGCCTAGCGGGAGACCAGGAGTTCTTC,CASSEGLAGDQEFF,TRBD2,TRBV2,few,TRBJ2-1
TGTGCCATACCCCCGAGGGGAAACTACAGGGACACCGGGGAGCTGTTTTTT,CAIPPRGNYRDTGELFF,.,TRBV7-9,.,TRBJ2-2
TGCAGCGTTGTCAAGGGAGAAGCTGAAGCTTTCTTT,CSVVKGEAEAFF,.,TRBV29-1,many,TRBJ1-1
TGTGCCAGCAGCCGCCCAGGGACTAGAGCGGATACGCAGTATTTT,CASSRPGTRADTQYF,TRBD2,TRBV7-3,.,TRBJ2-3
TGCGCCAGCAGCTCGGGACTAGCGGAAGAGCAGTACTTC,CASSSGLAEEQYF,TRBD2,TRBV5-1,.,TRBJ2-7
TGCAGCGTTGCACAGGGAGCGAACTATGGCTACACCTTC,CSVAQGANYGYTF,.,TRBV29-1,.,TRBJ1-2
TGTGCCAGCGCCACCGGGACAGGGGACTACAATGAGCAGTTCTTC,CASATGTGDYNEQFF,TRBD1,TRBV18,few,TRBJ2-1
TGTGCCACTACTTACAGGGCTACCTCCTACAATGAGCAGTTCTTC,CATTYRATSYNEQFF,.,TRBV15,.,TRBJ2-1
TGTGCCAGCAGCCAAGATAGGGGACCTAGCGGGACGAACACCGGGGAGCTGTTTTTT,CASSQDRGPSGTNTGELFF,TRBD2,TRBV14,.,TRBJ2-2
TGTGCCAGCTATAACGGTCGGAGCGAGACCCAGTACTTC,CASYNGRSETQYF,.,TRBV6-1,few,TRBJ2-5
TGCGCCAGCAGCTTGTCACAGGCCGAGACCCAGTACTTC,CASSLSQAETQYF,.,TRBV5-1,.,TRBJ2-5
TGTGCCAGTCAAACCTCGGGCAATCAGCCCCAGCATTTT,CASQTSGNQPQHF,.,TRBV6-5,few,TRBJ1-5
TGCAGCGTTGTGGGGGGTTGGGGGATGAACACTGAAGCTTTCTTT,CSVVGGWGMNTEAFF,.,TRBV29-1,few,TRBJ1-1
TGTGCCAGCTCACCCAAACAGGGGACTGAAGCTTTCTTT,CASSPKQGTEAFF,TRBD1,TRBV18,few,TRBJ1-1
TGCGCCAGCAGCCCGGAGGGATTGGCAGATACGCAGTATTTT,CASSPEGLADTQYF,.,TRBV5-1,.,TRBJ2-3
TGTGCCAGCAGCCCCCGGACAGGGTCGGGTAATGAGCAGTTCTTC,CASSPRTGSGNEQFF,TRBD1,TRBV7-3,.,TRBJ2-1
TGTGCCAGCAGTCCCGCAGGGGTGGATACGCAGTATTTT,CASSPAGVDTQYF,.,TRBV27,.,TRBJ2-3
TGTGCCTGGAGTGTACCAAGGACAGGGCTTGGCTACACCTTC,CAWSVPRTGLGYTF,TRBD1,TRBV30,.,TRBJ1-2
TGTGCCAGCAGCAAAGCGCTCGGGGGAATTAGCGGGAGGGGGGTCCCAGATACGCAGTATTTT,CASSKALGGISGRGVPDTQYF,.,TRBV21-1,.,TRBJ2-3
TGTGCCAGCAGACGATCGTCAGGGGTCACCGGGGAGCTGTTTTTT,CASRRSSGVTGELFF,.,TRBV7-3,.,TRBJ2-2
TGTGCCAGTAGTATACAGGGGGGAATCGATCAGCCCCAGCATTTT,CASSIQGGIDQPQHF,TRBD1,TRBV19,few,TRBJ1-5
TGTGCCAGCTCATCACTAGCGGGAGTTGTCGATGAGCAGTTCTTC,CASSSLAGVVDEQFF,TRBD2,TRBV18,.,TRBJ2-1
TGCGCCAGCAGCTTGGCCTCGACTAGCGGGGATAGCTCCTACAATGAGCAGTTCTTC,CASSLASTSGDSSYNEQFF,TRBD2,TRBV5-1,.,TRBJ2-1
TGTGCCAGCCTCGACAGGGGTAACGAGCAGTACTTC,CASLDRGNEQYF,TRBD1,TRBV19,few,TRBJ2-7
TGTGCCAGCAGCTGGGGCCAGGGCCGAGAGACCCAGTACTTC,CASSWGQGRETQYF,.,TRBV28,few,TRBJ2-5
TGTGCCAGCCGACGGGGACTTAACACAGATACGCAGTATTTT,CASRRGLNTDTQYF,.,TRBV19,few,TRBJ2-3
TGCGCCAGCAGCCAACTGCCAGGGGCAGGCACTGAAGCTTTCTTT,CASSQLPGAGTEAFF,.,TRBV5-1,.,TRBJ1-1
TGTGCCAGCAGTGGTGAGGGCGGGTACGAGCAGTACTTC,CASSGEGGYEQYF,.,TRBV7-9,.,TRBJ2-7
TGTGCCAGTACCGACCCCGGGGGGAAGTCTGCCGATGAGCAGTTCTTC,CASTDPGGKSADEQFF,TRBD2,TRBV19,few,TRBJ2-1
TGTGCCAGCAGCGGATCAGACAGTTTTGAAGCTTTCTTT,CASSGSDSFEAFF,.,TRBV5-6,few,TRBJ1-1
TGTGCCAGCAGCGTACAGGGTGGCAATCAGCCCCAGCATTTT,CASSVQGGNQPQHF,.,TRBV9,few,TRBJ1-5
TGTGCCAGCAGCGTGGGCGCGGGGCGCACAGATACGCAGTATTTT,CASSVGAGRTDTQYF,.,TRBV25-1,few,TRBJ2-3
TGCGCCAGCAGCCAAGGACTGGTACTGAGCTCCTACAATGAGCAGTTCTTC,CASSQGLVLSSYNEQFF,.,TRBV4-1,.,TRBJ2-1
TGTGCCAGCAGCCTAGGACTAGCGGGAGAGAAGACCCAGTACTTC,CASSLGLAGEKTQYF,TRBD2,TRBV7-9,many,TRBJ2-5
TGTGCCAGTAGGCCAGCCGGGACAGGGGTGTTCGGCTACACCTTC,CASRPAGTGVFGYTF,TRBD1,TRBV19,.,TRBJ1-2
TGTGCCAGCAGCCGGAGCACAGATACGCAGTATTTT,CASSRSTDTQYF,.,TRBV7-3,.,TRBJ2-3
TGTGCCAGCAGCCGAAGCGGGAGGGGCACAGATACGCAGTATTTT,CASSRSGRGTDTQYF,TRBD2,TRBV11-2,few,TRBJ2-3
TGTGCCAGCAGCTTAGGGCAGGGGGAGGCCGACTCTGGGGCCAACGTCCTGACTTTC,CASSLGQGEADSGANVLTF,.,TRBV11-2,few,TRBJ2-6
TGTGCCACCACTGCGTTAGGCCTAGCGAGCACCGGGGAGCTGTTTTTT,CATTALGLASTGELFF,.,TRBV5-8,.,TRBJ2-2
TGCGCCAGCAGCTTGGACGGGACAGGGGATAACTATGGCTACACCTTC,CASSLDGTGDNYGYTF,TRBD1,TRBV5-1,.,TRBJ1-2
TGTGCCAGCAGCTTAAGGTTGGCAGGGGCGATCCAAGAGACCCAGTACTTC,CASSLRLAGAIQETQYF,.,TRBV7-4,.,TRBJ2-5
TGCGCCAGCAGCTTGGTAGACAGCCAAGAGACCCAGTACTTC,CASSLVDSQETQYF,.,TRBV5-1,.,TRBJ2-5
TGTGCCAGCAGTGACCTAGCGGGAGTTGCGGGGGAGCAGTACTTC,CASSDLAGVAGEQYF,TRBD2,TRBV2,.,TRBJ2-7
TGTGCCAGCAGCCAAGGGGGCGCGAACACTGAAGCTTTCTTT,CASSQGGANTEAFF,TRBD1,TRBV5-4,.,TRBJ1-1
TGCGCCAGCAGGGATACAGGGTTTTTAGACAATGAGCAGTTCTTC,CASRDTGFLDNEQFF,.,TRBV5-1,.,TRBJ2-1
TGCAGCGTTGGCGGGGGAGGTGAAAAACTGTTTTTT,CSVGGGGEKLFF,.,TRBV29-1,few,TRBJ1-4
TGTGCCAGCAGCCCCGCACGTAGCGAGACCCAGTACTTC,CASSPARSETQYF,.,TRBV7-3,few,TRBJ2-5
TGTGCCAGCAAGGGGGTCAACACTGAAGCTTTCTTT,CASKGVNTEAFF,.,TRBV5-6,.,TRBJ1-1
TGTGCCAGCAGCTCGAGCGAGGACACTGAAGCTTTCTTT,CASSSSEDTEAFF,.,TRBV11-1,.,TRBJ1-1
TGTGCCAGCTCATCCGCGGGAGGAGAGACCCAGTACTTC,CASSSAGGETQYF,TRBD2,TRBV18,.,TRBJ2-5